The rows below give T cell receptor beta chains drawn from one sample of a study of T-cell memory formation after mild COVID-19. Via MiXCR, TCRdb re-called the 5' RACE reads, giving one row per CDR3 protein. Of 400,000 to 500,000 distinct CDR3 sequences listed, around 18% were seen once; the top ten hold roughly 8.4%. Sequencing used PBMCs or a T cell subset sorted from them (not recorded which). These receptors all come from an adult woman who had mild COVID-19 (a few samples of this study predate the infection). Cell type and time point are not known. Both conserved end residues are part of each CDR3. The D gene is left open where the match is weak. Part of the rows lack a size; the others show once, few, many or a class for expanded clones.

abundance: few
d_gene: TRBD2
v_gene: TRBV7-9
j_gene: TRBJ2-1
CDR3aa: CASSFEVRAGGSYNEQFF
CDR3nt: TGTGCCAGCAGCTTTGAAGTCCGGGCGGGAGGGTCCTACAATGAGCAGTTCTTC

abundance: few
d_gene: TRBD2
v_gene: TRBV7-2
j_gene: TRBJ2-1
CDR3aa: CASYGRGGGNEQFF
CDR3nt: TGTGCCAGCTACGGACGGGGGGGAGGGAATGAGCAGTTCTTC

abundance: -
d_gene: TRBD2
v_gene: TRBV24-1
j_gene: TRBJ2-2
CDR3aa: CATSDWEGSTGELFF
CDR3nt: TGTGCCACCAGTGATTGGGAGGGATCCACCGGGGAGCTGTTTTTT

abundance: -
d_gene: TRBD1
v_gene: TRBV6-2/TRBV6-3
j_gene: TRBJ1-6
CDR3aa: CASSYSTGGTPLHF
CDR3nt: TGTGCCAGCAGTTACTCGACAGGGGGAACACCCCTCCACTTT

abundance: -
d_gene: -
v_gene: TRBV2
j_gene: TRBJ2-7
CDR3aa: CASSADSAYEQYF
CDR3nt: TGTGCCAGCAGCGCGGACTCAGCCTACGAGCAGTACTTC

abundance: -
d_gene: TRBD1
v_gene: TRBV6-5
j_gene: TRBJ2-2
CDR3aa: CASQESGTDNTGELFF
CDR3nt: TGTGCCAGCCAAGAATCCGGGACAGACAACACCGGGGAGCTGTTTTTT

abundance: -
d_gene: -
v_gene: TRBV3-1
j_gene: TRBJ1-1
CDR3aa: CASSQELSSEAFF
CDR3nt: TGTGCCAGCAGCCAAGAGCTGTCTTCTGAAGCTTTCTTT

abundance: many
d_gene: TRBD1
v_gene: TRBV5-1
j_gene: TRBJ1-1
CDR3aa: CASSLVAGGTEAFF
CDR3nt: TGCGCCAGCAGCTTGGTGGCAGGGGGAACTGAAGCTTTCTTT

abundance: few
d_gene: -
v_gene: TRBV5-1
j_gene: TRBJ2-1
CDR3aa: CASSFTGTENNEQFF
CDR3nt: TGCGCCAGCAGCTTCACCGGGACGGAAAACAATGAGCAGTTCTTC

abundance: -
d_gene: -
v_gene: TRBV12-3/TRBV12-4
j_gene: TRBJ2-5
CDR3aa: CASSVRGGQETQYF
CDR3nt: TGTGCCAGCAGCGTCAGGGGGGGCCAAGAGACCCAGTACTTC

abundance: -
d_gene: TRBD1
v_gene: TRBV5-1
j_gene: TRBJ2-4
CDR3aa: CASSLTGGMTKNIQYF
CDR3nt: TGCGCCAGCAGCTTGACAGGGGGCATGACCAAAAACATTCAGTACTTC

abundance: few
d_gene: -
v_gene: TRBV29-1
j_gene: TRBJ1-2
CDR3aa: CSVAKGTTNYGYTF
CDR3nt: TGCAGCGTTGCGAAGGGCACAACTAACTATGGCTACACCTTC

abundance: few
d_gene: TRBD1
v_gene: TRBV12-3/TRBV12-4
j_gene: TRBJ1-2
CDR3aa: CASSRGTGLMEYGYTF
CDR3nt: TGTGCCAGCAGTAGAGGGACAGGTTTAATGGAATATGGCTACACCTTC

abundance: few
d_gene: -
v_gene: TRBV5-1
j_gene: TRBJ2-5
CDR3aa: CASKAGVSQETQYF
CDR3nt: TGCGCCAGCAAGGCAGGGGTGAGCCAAGAGACCCAGTACTTC

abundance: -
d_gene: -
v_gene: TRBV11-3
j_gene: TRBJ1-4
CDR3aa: CASSLGGRSNEKLFF
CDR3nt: TGTGCCAGCAGCTTAGGAGGGAGGTCTAATGAAAAACTGTTTTTT

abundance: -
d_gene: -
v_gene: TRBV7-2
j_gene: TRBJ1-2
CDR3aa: CASSSYPGTDYGYTF
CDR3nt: TGTGCCAGCAGCTCGTACCCCGGGACGGACTATGGCTACACCTTC

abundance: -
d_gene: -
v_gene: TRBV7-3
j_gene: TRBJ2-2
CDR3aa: CASSLTRAGNTGELFF
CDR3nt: TGTGCCAGCAGCTTAACAAGGGCAGGGAACACCGGGGAGCTGTTTTTT

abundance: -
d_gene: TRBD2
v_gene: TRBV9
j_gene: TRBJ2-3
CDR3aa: CASSDSGGDSDTQYF
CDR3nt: TGTGCCAGCAGCGATAGCGGGGGGGATTCAGATACGCAGTATTTT

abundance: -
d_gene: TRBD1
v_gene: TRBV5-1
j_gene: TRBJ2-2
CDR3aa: CASSLEAGTAAGELFF
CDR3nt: TGCGCCAGCAGCTTGGAAGCCGGGACAGCTGCCGGGGAGCTGTTTTTT

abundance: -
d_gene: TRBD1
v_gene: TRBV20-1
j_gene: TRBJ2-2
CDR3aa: CSASDRASTGELFF
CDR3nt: TGCAGTGCTAGCGACAGGGCTTCCACCGGGGAGCTGTTTTTT